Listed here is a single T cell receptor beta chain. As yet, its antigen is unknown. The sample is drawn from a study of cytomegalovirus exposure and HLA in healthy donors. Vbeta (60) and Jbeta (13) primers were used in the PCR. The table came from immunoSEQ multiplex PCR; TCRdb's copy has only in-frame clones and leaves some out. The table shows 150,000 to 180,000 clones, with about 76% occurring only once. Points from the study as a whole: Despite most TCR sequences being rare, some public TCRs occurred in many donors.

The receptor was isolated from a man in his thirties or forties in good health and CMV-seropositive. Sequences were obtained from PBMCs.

CDR3 region: CASTLHRDRGGYGYTF. CDR3 sequence (DNA): TGTGCCAGCACCCTGCATCGGGACAGGGGGGGCTATGGCTACACCTTC. This chain joins TRBV6-9 and TRBJ1-2; 11 bases map to TRBD1. CDR3 size: 16 residues. The germline gives CDR1 MNHGY, CDR2 SVAAGI. The ends lost 7 bases at V and 4 bases at J; junction bases unmatched: 11.